Each of the 8 T cell receptor beta chains below was sequenced from the same sample in a study of post-analysis software for immune sequencing data (dated by TCRdb to 2013 to 2016). Summary of the overall study and its limitations: Significantly higher frequencies in patients than in controls were found for roughly five TRBV segments, including TRBV5-6, TRBV5-1 and TRBV20-1.

Libraries were made using PCR. TCRdb shows the sequencer as Illumina HiSeq 2500. Unique molecular identifiers were incorporated into TCR beta cDNA libraries to reduce PCR and sequencing biases. TCRdb's own reprocessing of the public reads used fastp at Q25 and MiXCR and kept productive beta chains. Rows merge per CDR3 protein into single entries with the most common DNA and genes. The sample records about 570,000 distinct CDR3 sequences, 34% of which are singletons. The ten biggest clones cover approximately 5.4% of the sample. For these receptors, no antigen is known. The specimen sequenced was blood. The receptors come from a girl aged 2-17 years with multiple sclerosis.

The genes are TRBV20-1 and TRBJ2-5; possible D gene TRBD2, 5 bases. The J call may not be correct, given that the DNA end is closer to TRBJ2-7. CDR3 length: 14 residues. Germline V gene lookup returns CDR1 DFQATT and CDR2 SNEGSKA (reference sequence). CDR3 sequence: CSARDSRTPYEQYF. DNA for the CDR3: TGCAGTGCTAGAGATAGTCGGACTCCATACGAGCAGTACTTC.

J is TRBJ2-1 and V is TRBV28; unclear D gene. This CDR3 comprises 15 residues. Trimming cost V 6 bases and J 1 base, with 13 bases left between them. Germline CDR1 is MDHEN and CDR2 is SYDVKM. CDR3 nucleotide sequence: TGTGCCAGCAGCACCTTTGGGTCGTCCTACAATGAGCAGTTCTTC. Protein sequence: CASSTFGSSYNEQFF.

The V call is TRBV5-1, the J call TRBJ1-2; TRBD1 is a possible D gene (5 bases). Trimming cost V 3 bases and J 8 bases, with 14 bases left between them. The V gene's germline CDR1 is SGHRS and CDR2 YFSETQ. The length of the CDR3 is 13 residues. CDR3 residues: CASSSGAGRGYTF. The CDR3 nucleotides are TGCGCCAGCAGCTCTGGGGCAGGGAGGGGCTACACCTTC.

CDR3 nucleotides: TGTGCCAGCAGTCCCTCGGGACAAATTACAGATACGCAGTATTTT. This gives the protein CASSPSGQITDTQYF. The V gene is TRBV27, the J gene TRBJ2-3, with D possibly being TRBD1 (6 bases). The CDR3 has 15 amino acids. Germline CDR1 reads MNHEY; CDR2 reads SMNVEV (reference sequence). The V and J ends lost 5 bases and 3 bases respectively, with 15 bases between them.

For the CDR3, the DNA is TGCGCCAGCAGCTTGGTACGGAGGAACACTGAAGCTTTCTTT. This encodes CASSLVRRNTEAFF. This chain joins TRBV5-1 and TRBJ1-1; no definite D call. The CDR3 loop spans 14 amino acids. The germline CDR1 and CDR2 sequences are SGHRS and YFSETQ. Trimming left V 0 bases short and J 1 base short, with 7 bases between.

V gene TRBV6-1 combines with J gene TRBJ1-5, with D tentatively TRBD1 (5 bases). CDR1 is MNHNS and CDR2 is SASEGT in the germline V gene. The CDR3 is 14 amino acids. V lost 6 bases and J lost 2, with 11 bases in between. This CDR3 is CASSAGFRNQPQHF. CDR3 DNA: TGTGCCAGCAGCGCAGGGTTTCGCAATCAGCCCCAGCATTTT.

This clonotype was seen at least ten times. An end of the junction differs from the germline gene, which may be a read error. The CDR3 bases are TGTGCCAGCAGCCTCCAGGGGTATGGCTACACCTTC. Amino acids: CASSLQGYGYTF. The V call is TRBV5-1, the J call TRBJ1-2; D may be TRBD1 (6 bases). Germline V gene lookup returns CDR1 SGHRS and CDR2 YFSETQ. CDR3 size: 12 residues.

V and J are TRBV28 and TRBJ2-5; maybe TRBD1 (7 bases). There are 15 residues in the CDR3. V dropped 3 bases and J dropped 4 bases, with 15 bases sitting between them. Germline CDR1 and CDR2: MDHEN and SYDVKM. CDR3 residues: CASSLAGQLGETQYF. CDR3 DNA: TGTGCCAGCAGTTTGGCGGGACAGTTGGGAGAGACCCAGTACTTC.